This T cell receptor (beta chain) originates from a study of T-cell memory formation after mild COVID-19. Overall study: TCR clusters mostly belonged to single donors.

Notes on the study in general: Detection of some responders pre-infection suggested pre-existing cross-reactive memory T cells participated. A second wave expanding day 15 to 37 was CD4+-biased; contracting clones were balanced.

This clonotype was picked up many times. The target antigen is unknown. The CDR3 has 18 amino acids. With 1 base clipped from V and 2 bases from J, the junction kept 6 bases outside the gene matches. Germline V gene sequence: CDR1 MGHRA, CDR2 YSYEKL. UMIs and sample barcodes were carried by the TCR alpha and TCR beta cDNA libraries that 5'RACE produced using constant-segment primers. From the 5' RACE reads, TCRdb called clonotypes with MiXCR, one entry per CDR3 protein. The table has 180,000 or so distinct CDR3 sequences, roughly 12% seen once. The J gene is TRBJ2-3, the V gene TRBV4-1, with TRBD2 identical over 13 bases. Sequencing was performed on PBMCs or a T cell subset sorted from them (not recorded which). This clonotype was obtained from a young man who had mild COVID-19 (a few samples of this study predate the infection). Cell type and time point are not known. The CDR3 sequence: CASSQGAGTSGVTDTQYF. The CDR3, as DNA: TGCGCCAGCAGCCAAGGGGCCGGGACTAGCGGGGTCACAGATACGCAGTATTTT.